This passage covers 20 T cell receptor beta chains from one sample sequenced in a study of blood T cell repertoires in COVID-19. Clones were read by immunoSEQ multiplex PCR, and TCRdb kept only the in-frame ones, dropping some. The top ten hold 9.5% to 15% of the sample, which has roughly 120,000 clones, 84% seen once. The sample consisted of peripheral blood. Source of these receptors: a woman aged 55-69 years with acute or convalescent COVID-19.

This sequence joins TRBV5-1 and TRBJ2-1, with TRBD1 matching over 10 bases. This CDR3 has 15 amino acids. Losses at the gene ends were 3 bases for V and 10 bases for J; bases not matched to a gene: 10. Germline V lookup: CDR1 SGHRS, CDR2 YFSETQ. CDR3 DNA sequence: TGCGCCAGCAGCTCCCGGGACAGGGGTTCGGGAGAGCAGTTCTTC. Translation gives CASSSRDRGSGEQFF.

V usage is TRBV5-4 and J usage is TRBJ1-1, with TRBD1 identical over 9 bases. V shed 0 bases, J shed 5 bases, and the junction held 8 bases outside the gene matches. The CDR3 length is 16 residues. Germline V gene lookup returns CDR1 SGHNT and CDR2 YYREEE (reference sequence). In nucleotides, the CDR3 is TGTGCCAGCAGCTTGGGCGTACAGGGGGCTCGGACTGAAGCTTTCTTT. It is translated as CASSLGVQGARTEAFF.

This clone was detected once. The CDR3 spells CASSPSRTGNSPLHF. The CDR3 nucleotides read TGTGCCAGCAGTCCCTCCCGGACAGGGAATTCACCCCTCCACTTT. The V call is TRBV27, the J call TRBJ1-6; 8 bases line up with TRBD1. The CDR3 length is 15 residues. The V and J ends lost 5 bases and 7 bases, in that order; junction bases with no gene match: 7. Germline V CDR1 and CDR2: MNHEY, SMNVEV (reference sequence).

The gene calls are TRBV30 and TRBJ2-3; 7 nucleotides agree with TRBD2. This CDR3 spans 15 amino acids. With 0 bases clipped from V and 1 base from J, the junction kept 4 bases outside the gene matches. Germline V gene sequence: CDR1 GTSNPN, CDR2 SVGIG (reference sequence). The CDR3 protein is CAWSVWSGGTDTQYF. The CDR3 nucleotides read TGTGCCTGGAGTGTATGGAGCGGGGGCACAGATACGCAGTATTTT.

The gene calls are TRBV5-1 and TRBJ1-3, with TRBD1 identical over 9 bases. The CDR3 is 18 residues long. V gave up 4 bases and J gave up 4 bases; unmatched junction bases: 15. Germline V lookup: CDR1 SGHRS, CDR2 YFSETQ. The CDR3 DNA sequence: TGCGCCAGCAGCCGTACAGGGGGCGCGATCCGGCGAGGAAACACCATATATTTT. Translating gives CASSRTGGAIRRGNTIYF.

With regard to this clone: The same CDR3 arises from other DNA sequences in this sample as well. The chain joins TRBV3-1 (or the pseudogene TRBV3-2) to TRBJ2-3; no definite D call. The CDR3 has 13 amino acids. Trimming shortened V by 3 bases and J by 4 bases, and 8 bases separated the two germline ends. Germline CDR1 reads LGHDT; CDR2 reads YNNKEL (reference sequence). This CDR3 is CASSQLTADTQYF. The CDR3 region has the DNA TGTGCCAGCAGCCAGTTAACTGCAGATACGCAGTATTTT.

J is TRBJ2-6 and V is TRBV5-1; TRBD2 is a possible D gene (6 bases). Per the germline V gene, CDR1 is SGHRS and CDR2 is YFSETQ. This CDR3 comprises 15 residues. The ends were cut back, 3 bases at V and 2 bases at J, with 9 bases in the middle. The CDR3 is CASSSWGAGANVLTF. CDR3 bases: TGCGCCAGCAGCTCATGGGGGGCTGGGGCCAACGTCCTGACTTTC.

The rearrangement joins TRBV9 to TRBJ1-6; D is ambiguous. The CDR3 length is 15 residues. The germline CDR1 and CDR2 sequences are SGDLS and YYNGEE. V was shortened by 4 bases and J by 6 bases, with 14 bases between the two germline ends. CDR3 sequence (DNA): TGTGCCAGCAGCCCCTCACGGGAAGGTAATTCACCCCTCCACTTT. It is translated as CASSPSREGNSPLHF.

This chain's CDR3 is CASSSGQEHGYTF. CDR3 nucleotides: TGTGCCAGCAGCTCGGGACAGGAGCATGGCTACACCTTC. The chain links TRBV7-3 to TRBJ1-2, with 8 bases fitting TRBD1. The CDR3 totals 13 residues. With V trimmed by 4 bases and J by 6 bases, 4 bases remained unmatched. Germline V gives CDR1 SGHTA, CDR2 FQGTGA.

The rearrangement joins TRBV12-5 to TRBJ2-1, with D perhaps TRBD2 (5 bases). Per the germline V gene, CDR1 is LGHNT and CDR2 is FRNRAP. The length of the CDR3 is 13 residues. V gave up 5 bases and J gave up 2 bases, with 7 bases separating them. The DNA for the CDR3 is TGTGCTAGTGGTCCTAGCACCTACAATGAGCAGTTCTTC. Translated: CASGPSTYNEQFF.

J is TRBJ1-1 and V is TRBV6-5, with D maybe TRBD1 (5 bases). Per germline, CDR1 MNHEY and CDR2 SVGAGI. The V gene lost 2 bases and the J gene lost 11 bases, with 9 bases spanning the gap. The length of the CDR3 is 11 residues. CDR3 DNA sequence: TGTGCCAGCAGTTACCAGGGTTCGGCTTTCTTT. Translation gives CASSYQGSAFF.

A single count supports this clone. The gene calls are TRBV7-9 and TRBJ2-5; no clear D. CDR3 length: 13 residues. In germline, CDR1 is SEHNR, CDR2 FQNEAQ (reference sequence). Trimming stripped 0 bases from V and 5 bases from J, with 7 bases between. CDR3 bases: TGTGCCAGCAGCTTAGCCGTACGGGAGACCCAGTACTTC. Its translation is CASSLAVRETQYF.

CDR3 protein: CASSQDHLRGAGAPGTQYF. The CDR3 DNA is TGTGCCAGCAGCCAAGATCACCTAAGAGGGGCGGGGGCCCCAGGGACCCAGTACTTC. The V call is TRBV4-2, the J call TRBJ2-5, with a tentative D call TRBD2 (7 bases). The CDR3 is 19 amino acids. V was clipped by 0 bases and J by 7 bases, with 27 bases between them. The V gene's germline CDR1 is LGHNA and CDR2 YNFKEQ.

This sequence joins TRBV6-5 and TRBJ1-5; a possible D gene is TRBD1 (5 bases). Trimming left V 6 bases short and J 6 bases short, with 15 bases between. Germline loops: CDR1 MNHEY, CDR2 SVGAGI. The CDR3 is 14 amino acids. The CDR3 spells CASSPIRAGQPQHF. CDR3 nucleotides: TGTGCCAGCAGCCCCATCAGGGCCGGTCAGCCCCAGCATTTT.

The J gene is TRBJ1-5, the V gene TRBV19; 10 bases line up with TRBD1. The CDR3 spans 15 residues. The trim removed 3 bases at V and 5 bases at J, leaving 4 bases unmatched. Germline V gene data show CDR1 as LNHDA and CDR2 as SQIVND (reference sequence). The CDR3 is CASSIETGGHQPQHF. In DNA form, the CDR3 reads TGTGCCAGTAGTATCGAGACAGGGGGCCATCAGCCCCAGCATTTT.

This chain links TRBV28 with TRBJ1-2; a possible D gene is TRBD1 (5 bases). There are 13 residues in the CDR3. V lost 3 bases, J lost 9 bases, and 14 bases lay in between. Germline lookup yields CDR1 MDHEN and CDR2 SYDVKM. Here the CDR3 DNA reads TGTGCCAGCAGTTTTTTGGGGGGAGGAAGCTACACCTTC. Translated, it gives CASSFLGGGSYTF.

The rearrangement joins TRBV6-5 to TRBJ2-7; 9 bases line up with TRBD1. Germline assignment: CDR1 MNHEY and CDR2 SVGAGI. This CDR3 is built from 14 residues. The J segment lost 2 bases and the V segment lost 8 bases, leaving 7 bases of the junction unmatched. CDR3 loop: CASGRDRVTYEQYF. CDR3 nucleotide sequence: TGTGCCAGCGGCCGGGACAGGGTAACCTACGAGCAGTACTTC.

The chain links TRBV27 to TRBJ1-4; possibly TRBD1 for D (5 bases). The germline gives CDR1 MNHEY, CDR2 SMNVEV (reference sequence). The V end lost 6 bases, the J end lost 8 bases, and 16 bases lay between the germline ends. The CDR3 has 14 residues. The CDR3 region is CASSFTGGSEKLFF. The CDR3 bases are TGTGCCAGCAGCTTTACAGGCGGGAGCGAAAAACTGTTTTTT.

This clone appeared a few times. V and J are TRBV11-2 and TRBJ2-7, with D unresolved. This CDR3 spans 13 amino acids. Between the trimmed V and J ends, which lost 1 base and 7 bases, there was a span of 11 bases. Germline V CDR1 and CDR2: SGHAT, FQNNGV. The chain's CDR3 is CASSLAVTSEQYV. The CDR3 DNA reads TGTGCCAGCAGCTTAGCCGTGACAAGTGAGCAGTACGTC.

J is TRBJ1-6 and V is TRBV5-5; tentatively, D is TRBD1 (6 bases). The V end was cut by 4 bases, the J end by 10 bases, with 18 bases between. CDR1 is SGHKS and CDR2 is YYEKEE in the germline V gene (reference sequence). The CDR3 totals 15 residues. The CDR3 reads CASSPWRQGRSPLHF. The CDR3 DNA sequence: TGTGCCAGCAGCCCGTGGAGGCAGGGGAGATCACCCCTCCACTTT.